The T cell receptor beta chain described here comes from a study of blood T cell repertoires in COVID-19 (TCRdb year 2020). As for the study more broadly: Collaborator samples came from the United States, Italy and Spain and covered acute and convalescent phases of COVID-19. The repertoires were released in a freely available public database meant as a resource for research on the immune response to SARS-CoV-2. Samples came from the ongoing ImmuneRACE study (first 160 participants) plus 1,254 subjects from 6 global collaborators. The prospective study material was composed of cDNA or gDNA derived from T cells, B-cell-depleted T cells, or PBMCs. HLA class I and class II types, where available, came from metadata supplied by the sample provider rather than from assay-based typing. The dataset comprised deeply sampled blood TCRbeta repertoires from subjects exposed to, actively infected with, or recovered from COVID-19. The sample metadata nearly always contained a de-identified subject ID, COVID-19 status, age in years and sex.

Summary of the overall study and its limitations: Clinical and demographic metadata were provided uncurated, with the amount varying by source and participant.

Reading the germline V gene (reference sequence) gives CDR1 LNHNV and CDR2 YYDKDF. V loses 4 bases, J loses 2 bases, and the germline ends lie 12 bases apart. Including the terminal cysteine and phenylalanine, the CDR3 comprises 16 residues. Kept here is only the CDR3 DNA, which spans 48 bases and is read in frame from base 1. TCRbeta CDR3 regions were amplified from genomic DNA by means of the immunoSEQ Assay, a bias-controlled multiplex PCR. Per the authors' processing: The number of nucleated cells in each sample was estimated from the amplification of reference gene primers within the assay. To quantify the absolute abundance of each unique TCRbeta CDR3 rearrangement, sequence reads were collapsed and filtered. For each sample, productive Simpson clonality was calculated as the square root of Simpson's diversity index over productive rearrangements. Not all clones reach the TCRdb copy of this immuneACCESS table, which keeps in-frame sequences only. Checked studies attribute under half of the gap to unresolved V genes and leave the rest unexplained. That table furnishes V, J and clone size, whereas the DNA furnished D and trimming. Within this sample are around 150,000 clones, with about 77% of them counted one time only. The ten top clones hold roughly 9% of the sample.

Collaborating institutions collected whole blood in K2EDTA tubes following their own protocols. For TCRbeta analysis, collaborators shipped samples in one of three forms: frozen whole blood, isolated PBMCs, or DNA extracted from either of those sample types. As concerns this clone: The antigen it recognizes is unknown. No much larger clonotype is one base removed from it; base qualities were not supplied.

This chain joins TRBV15 to TRBJ2-6; TRBD2 is a possible D gene, resting on 5 matching bases. The sequenced material came from peripheral blood. The TCR comes from a woman in her 50s with active or convalescent COVID-19. The sequence in DNA is TGTGCCACCAGCAATGGGTTCGGGGCTGGGGCCAACGTCCTGACTTTC. It encodes CATSNGFGAGANVLTF. With all but the CDR3 taken from the reference TRBV15 and TRBJ2-6 genes, the full variable domain is: DAMVIQNPRYQVTQFGKPVTLSCSQTLNHNVMYWYQQKSSQAPKLLFHYYDKDFNNEADTPDNFQSRRPNTSFCFLDIRSPGLGDTAMYLCATSNGFGAGANVLTFGAGSRLTVL.